What follows are 20 T cell receptor beta chains derived from one specimen sequenced in a study of T cell responses to AZD1222 COVID-19 vaccine. Repertoires were generated with immunoSEQ multiplex PCR, while TCRdb's copy carries only in-frame clones and drops some. This sample has over 95,000 clones, with approximately 90% found just once. The sample was peripheral blood, taken on day 0 of AZD1222 vaccination. These receptors originate from an adult in good health.

This clone was recorded a few times. The gene calls are TRBV7-3 and TRBJ1-2; TRBD1 is a possible D gene (5 bases). V dropped 5 bases and J dropped 7 bases, with 23 bases sitting between them. Per germline, CDR1 SGHTA and CDR2 FQGTGA. The CDR3 has 16 residues. DNA for the CDR3: TGTGCCAGCAGCCCGCTTGGTCTCGAGGGGCGGAGTGGCTACACCTTC. Translating it yields CASSPLGLEGRSGYTF.

This chain links TRBV12-5 with TRBJ2-1; D ambiguous. This CDR3 contains 11 residues. Germline lookup yields CDR1 LGHNT and CDR2 FRNRAP. Trimming removed 1 base at V and 10 bases at J, with 5 bases between. The DNA of the CDR3 is TGTGCTAGTGGTTTGGGATGGGAGCAGTTCTTC. Translated: CASGLGWEQFF.

The chain joins TRBV5-1 to TRBJ2-5; 11 bases are a match to TRBD2. This CDR3 region has 16 residues. V trimming: 4 bases; J trimming: 3 bases; junction bases outside the gene matches: 8. Germline V gene data show CDR1 as SGHRS and CDR2 as YFSETQ. The CDR3 region has the DNA TGCGCCAGCAGCCCCGGGACTAGCGGCCCCGAAGAGACCCAGTACTTC. This gives the protein CASSPGTSGPEETQYF.

The rearrangement joins TRBV7-2 to TRBJ2-3; TRBD2 matches 11 bases. Germline V gene sequence: CDR1 SGHTA, CDR2 FQGNSA. V shed 2 bases and J 4 bases; nucleotides not matched to a gene: 5. The CDR3 extends over 16 amino acids. CDR3 protein: CASSLKLAGGPDTQYF. For the CDR3, the DNA is TGTGCCAGCAGCTTAAAGCTAGCGGGGGGCCCAGATACGCAGTATTTT.

The V call is TRBV28, the J call TRBJ1-2; D call uncertain. The V and J ends lost 6 bases and 3 bases respectively, with 20 bases between them. This CDR3 has 16 residues. Germline CDR1 MDHEN, CDR2 SYDVKM. The CDR3 DNA reads TGTGCCAGCAGCCCCACCGGCCCCCATGGTTACTATGGCTACACCTTC. It codes for CASSPTGPHGYYGYTF.

J is TRBJ2-5 and V is TRBV7-9; D possibly corresponds to TRBD1 (5 bases). The length of the CDR3 is 13 residues. V was pared by 2 bases and J by 5 bases, with 9 bases between. The germline CDR1 and CDR2 sequences are SEHNR and FQNEAQ (reference sequence). The CDR3 reads CASSLWGRETQYF. CDR3 nucleotide sequence: TGTGCCAGCAGCTTATGGGGCCGGGAGACCCAGTACTTC. The variable domain in full, completed from reference TRBV7-9 and TRBJ2-5, reads DTGVSQNPRHKITKRGQNVTFRCDPISEHNRLYWYRQTLGQGPEFLTYFQNEAQLEKSRLLSDRFSAERPKGSFSTLEIQRTEQGDSAMYLCASSLWGRETQYFGPGTRLLVL.

V gene TRBV29-1 combines with J gene TRBJ2-7, with TRBD2 identical over 11 bases. The CDR3 length is 14 residues. Germline values: CDR1 SQVTM, CDR2 ANQGSEA. The junction had 4 bases not matched to a gene; V was cut back by 5 bases and J by 1 base. CDR3 in amino acids: CSVPGTSGSYEQYF. CDR3 DNA sequence: TGCAGCGTTCCCGGGACTAGCGGTTCCTACGAGCAGTACTTC.

This clone was recorded many times. The rearrangement joins TRBV5-4 to TRBJ2-2, with D possibly called TRBD1 or TRBD2 (5 bases each). There are 18 residues in the CDR3. Germline V gene lookup returns CDR1 SGHNT and CDR2 YYREEE (reference sequence). With 0 bases removed from V and 0 bases from J, the gap between germline ends came to 15 bases. The CDR3 is CASSLAYGGNTNTGELFF. The CDR3 region has the DNA TGTGCCAGCAGCTTGGCCTATGGGGGAAACACGAACACCGGGGAGCTGTTTTTT.

The chain carries TRBV9 and TRBJ1-2; D uncertain. The CDR3 runs to 14 residues. Trimming removed 3 bases from V and 12 bases from J, with 21 bases in between. Germline V gene sequence: CDR1 SGDLS, CDR2 YYNGEE. For the CDR3, the DNA is TGTGCCAGCAGCGGAGGGCAGGATCCCACTCGGAACACCTTC. Its protein product is CASSGGQDPTRNTF.

This chain connects TRBV6-6 to TRBJ1-5; TRBD1 agrees at 8 bases. The CDR3 has 14 amino acids. Trimming at V came to 2 bases and at J to 7 bases, leaving 4 bases not matched to a gene. Germline loops: CDR1 MNHNY, CDR2 SVGAGI (reference sequence). CDR3 in amino acids: CASSYPDRAQPQHF. The DNA of the CDR3 is TGTGCCAGCAGTTACCCGGACAGGGCGCAGCCCCAGCATTTT.

This chain links TRBV24-1 with TRBJ2-3; the D call may be TRBD1 or TRBD2 (6 bases each). The CDR3 has 15 residues. Germline V gene lookup returns CDR1 KGHDR and CDR2 SFDVKD. Trimming cost V 11 bases and J 5 bases, with 22 bases left between them. The CDR3 DNA follows: TGTGCCATCTCAGGGGCCGGGGGCTGGGAAGATACGCAGTATTTT. Protein product: CAISGAGGWEDTQYF.

This chain uses TRBV28 with TRBJ1-2; 7 bases map to TRBD1. CDR1 and CDR2 from the germline V gene are MDHEN and SYDVKM. V was clipped by 2 bases and J by 4 bases; unmatched bases: 7. The CDR3 extends over 15 amino acids. The CDR3 protein is CASSLGQGVTYGYTF. CDR3 DNA: TGTGCCAGCAGTTTAGGGCAGGGGGTGACCTATGGCTACACCTTC.

The J gene is TRBJ2-7, the V gene TRBV9; maybe TRBD1 (6 bases). Germline CDR1 and CDR2: SGDLS and YYNGEE. V was trimmed by 2 bases and J by 1 base, leaving 13 bases between them. The CDR3 is made up of 15 amino acids. CDR3 DNA: TGTGCCAGCAGCGTTACGGGACACACGTCCTACGAGCAGTACTTC. Its translation is CASSVTGHTSYEQYF.

The chain combines TRBV19 with TRBJ1-1; TRBD1 matches at 7 bases. In germline, CDR1 is LNHDA, CDR2 SQIVND (reference sequence). With 4 bases clipped from V and 3 bases from J, the junction kept 2 bases outside the gene matches. The length of the CDR3 is 13 residues. The CDR3 DNA reads TGTGCCAGTAGTAAGGGACAGCACACTGAAGCTTTCTTT. This encodes CASSKGQHTEAFF.

V and J are TRBV5-1 and TRBJ2-5, with D perhaps TRBD1 (6 bases). V was cut by 0 bases and J by 5 bases, with 20 bases left in between. The CDR3 sequence is 17 residues long. Germline-derived CDR1 and CDR2 are SGHRS and YFSETQ. CDR3 sequence (DNA): TGCGCCAGCAGCTTGGCCCAGGGGATCGCAGCCAGGGAGACCCAGTACTTC. The encoded protein is CASSLAQGIAARETQYF.

The V gene is TRBV9, the J gene TRBJ2-3; D gene unclear. Germline V gene sequence: CDR1 SGDLS, CDR2 YYNGEE. Trimming removed 0 bases at V and 4 bases at J, with 3 bases between. CDR3 size: 12 residues. The CDR3 DNA sequence: TGTGCCAGCAGCGTAGTATCAGATACGCAGTATTTT. Translated, it gives CASSVVSDTQYF.

V usage is TRBV4-2 and J usage is TRBJ1-2; D remains unclear. Per germline, CDR1 LGHNA and CDR2 YNFKEQ. The CDR3 consists of 14 residues. V was shortened by 0 bases and J by 8 bases, with 13 bases between the two germline ends. CDR3 bases: TGTGCCAGCAGCCAAGAGACCCGACCCGGGGGCTACACCTTC. Translating it yields CASSQETRPGGYTF.

This clone was found a few times. The chain employs TRBV7-8 and TRBJ2-2; D gene unclear. Trimming took 2 bases from V and 0 from J, leaving 4 bases between them. The CDR3 sequence is 14 residues long. Germline loops: CDR1 SGHVS, CDR2 FQNEAQ. As DNA, the CDR3 is TGTGCCAGCAGCTTAATCCCGAACACCGGGGAGCTGTTTTTT. It codes for CASSLIPNTGELFF.

The chain links TRBV29-1 to TRBJ2-3; 7 nucleotides line up with TRBD1. Germline CDR1 is SQVTM and CDR2 is ANQGSEA. V was pared by 7 bases and J by 2 bases, with 6 bases of the junction left unmatched. CDR3 size: 13 residues. CDR3 nucleotide sequence: TGCAGCGCCGACAGGGATTCCACAGATACGCAGTATTTT. As protein: CSADRDSTDTQYF.

This chain links TRBV28 with TRBJ1-5; D is unresolved. V shed 2 bases and J shed 6 bases, with 5 bases lying between them. The germline gives CDR1 MDHEN, CDR2 SYDVKM. This CDR3 is built from 12 residues. For the CDR3, the DNA is TGTGCCAGCAGTTTACCGATTCAGCCCCAGCATTTT. Protein product: CASSLPIQPQHF.